This record concerns one T cell receptor beta chain sequence. As yet, its antigen is unknown. The CDR3 spans 13 residues. The ends lost 7 bases at V and 2 bases at J; junction bases unmatched: 5. Germline V gives CDR1 MDHEN, CDR2 SYDVKM. The data were taken from a study of cytomegalovirus exposure and HLA in healthy donors. Study findings and constraints: In vitro, three CMV-associated chains proved specific for CMV antigens. Across donors, most TCRs were seen rarely, yet some public ones were widespread. Productive rates of about 87% or about 30% were seen for most TCR beta V segments in an earlier analysis. Later genetic work tied a missense DCLRE1C variant to beta-chain V and J trimming.

Primers for the PCR totalled 60 Vbeta and 13 Jbeta. Sequencing used immunoSEQ multiplex PCR; TCRdb keeps in-frame clones, though not all of them. The sample records 150,000 to 200,000 clones, 70% to 85% being singletons. The sequence was obtained from a man in his late teens or twenties in good health and CMV-seronegative. This chain links TRBV28 with TRBJ2-7; 7 bases are shared with TRBD2. Sequenced sample: PBMCs. CDR3 in DNA: TGTGCCAGCAAAGGACGGGGGGCCTACGAGCAGTACTTC. Amino acid sequence: CASKGRGAYEQYF.